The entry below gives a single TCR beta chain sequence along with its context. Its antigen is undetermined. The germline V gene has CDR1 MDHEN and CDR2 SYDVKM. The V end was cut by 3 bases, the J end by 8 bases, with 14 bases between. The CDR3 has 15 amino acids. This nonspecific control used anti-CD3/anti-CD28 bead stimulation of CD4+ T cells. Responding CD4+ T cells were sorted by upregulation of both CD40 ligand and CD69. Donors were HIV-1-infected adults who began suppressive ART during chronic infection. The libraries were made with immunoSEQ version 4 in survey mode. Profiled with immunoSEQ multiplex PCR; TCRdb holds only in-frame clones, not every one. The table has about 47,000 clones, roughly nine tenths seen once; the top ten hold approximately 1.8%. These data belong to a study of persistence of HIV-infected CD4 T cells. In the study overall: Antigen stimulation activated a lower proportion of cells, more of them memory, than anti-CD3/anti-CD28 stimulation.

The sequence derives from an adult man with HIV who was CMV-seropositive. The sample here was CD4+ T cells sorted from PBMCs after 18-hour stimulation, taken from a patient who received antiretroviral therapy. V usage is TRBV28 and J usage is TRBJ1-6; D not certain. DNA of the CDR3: TGTGCCAGCAGTTTGGGTCAGCTTGGTGATTCACCCCTCCACTTT. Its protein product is CASSLGQLGDSPLHF. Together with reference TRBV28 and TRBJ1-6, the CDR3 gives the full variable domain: DVKVTQSSRYLVKRTGEKVFLECVQDMDHENMFWYRQDPGLGLRLIYFSYDVKMKEKGDIPEGYSVSREKKERFSLILESASTNQTSMYLCASSLGQLGDSPLHFGNGTRLTVT.